Reported below is one T cell receptor (beta chain). What it binds is not known. Researchers used 5'RACE with constant-segment primers to make TCR alpha and TCR beta cDNA libraries that carry sample barcodes and UMIs. TCRdb ran MiXCR on the 5' RACE reads and lists one entry per CDR3 protein. The sample yields around 340,000 distinct CDR3 sequences, around a sixth seen once. This sample is part of a study of T-cell memory formation after mild COVID-19. Study-wide background: TCR clusters were largely donor specific.

Trimming removed 2 bases from V and 6 bases from J, with 4 bases in between. The germline V gene has CDR1 SGHTA and CDR2 FQGNSA. The CDR3 has 11 amino acids. Study-level findings and limits: Clonal second-wave expansions that peaked on day 37 had unconfirmed SARS-CoV-2 specificity. Researchers report contracting CD4+ clones mostly in CM and EM, with CD8+ clones in EMRA.

This TCR was recovered from a man between 18 and 35 years old who had mild COVID-19 (a few samples of this study predate the infection). Cell type and time point are not known. The chain uses TRBV7-2 and TRBJ1-1; no definite D call. The sample was PBMCs or a T cell subset sorted from them (not recorded which). The CDR3 DNA reads as TGTGCCAGCAGCTTAACTGCTGAAGCTTTCTTT. Its translation is CASSLTAEAFF. Combining the CDR3 with reference TRBV7-2 and TRBJ1-1 gives the whole variable domain GAGVSQSPSNKVTEKGKDVELRCDPISGHTALYWYRQSLGQGLEFLIYFQGNSAPDKSGLPSDRFSAERTGGSVSTLTIQRTQQEDSAVYLCASSLTAEAFFGQGTRLTVV.